One and the same sample provided the 19 T cell receptor beta chains below, sequenced in a study of pediatric ulcerative colitis (dated 2019 in TCRdb). Libraries were made using the immunoSEQ multiplex PCR assay. This immuneACCESS table, as held by TCRdb, lists in-frame sequences with V and J called but not all clones. Of the missing ones, under half trace to an unresolved V gene in checked studies; the others have no known cause. The sample yields roughly 54,000 clones; 75% to 90% were counted once. Approximately 1.5% of the sample goes to the ten largest clones. Sequencing input: blood. The receptors derive from a boy under 18 who was a control in a study of pediatric ulcerative colitis.

The chain uses TRBV27 and TRBJ2-5; 10 bases are shared with TRBD1. J was trimmed by 4 bases and V by 3 bases; bases with no gene match: 2. Germline assignment: CDR1 MNHEY and CDR2 SMNVEV (reference sequence). The CDR3 consists of 14 residues. The CDR3 spells CASSLRTGGETQYF. In nucleotides, the CDR3 is TGTGCCAGCAGTTTGAGGACAGGGGGAGAGACCCAGTACTTC.

This clone was counted between two and nine times. The V gene is TRBV27, the J gene TRBJ1-2; D call uncertain. V lost 3 bases, J lost 6 bases, and 14 bases lay in between. CDR1 MNHEY and CDR2 SMNVEV come from the germline V gene (reference sequence). CDR3 size: 14 residues. The CDR3: CASSFSKMSDGYTF. The CDR3 DNA sequence: TGTGCCAGCAGTTTCAGCAAGATGAGCGATGGCTACACCTTC.

Of note for this clone: The junction and the germline gene differ at one end; a read error may be behind it. The J gene is TRBJ2-2, the V gene TRBV7-7; 8 positions agree with TRBD1. The CDR3 spans 14 residues. Germline V CDR1 and CDR2: SSHAT, FNYEAQ (reference sequence). CDR3 protein: CASSQTGGTGELFF. The CDR3 nucleotides are TGTGCTAGCAGCCAAACAGGGGGCACCGGGGAGCTGTTTTTT. The full variable domain, its missing parts supplied by reference TRBV7-7 and TRBJ2-2, is GAGVSQSPRYKVTKRGQDVTLRCDPISSHATLYWYQQALGQGPEFLTYFNYEAQPDKSGLPSDRFSAERPEGSISTLTIQRTEQRDSAMYRCASSQTGGTGELFFGEGSRLTVL.

CDR3 bases: TGTGCCATCAGCGCGGCGGGGGGCTACGAGCAGTACTTC. Translating gives CAISAAGGYEQYF. The rearrangement links TRBV10-3 to TRBJ2-7, with TRBD2 matching 8 bases. CDR1 is ENHRY, CDR2 SYGVKD, per germline. Unmatched junction bases numbered 4, after V lost 6 bases and J lost 3 bases. CDR3 length equals 13 residues.

The chain employs TRBV19 and TRBJ1-2, with D hard to call. V lost 0 bases to trimming and J lost 4 bases, with 9 bases between them. Per the germline V gene, CDR1 is LNHDA and CDR2 is SQIVND (reference sequence). The CDR3 is 14 amino acids. Here the CDR3 reads CASSIDNNSYGYTF. In DNA, the CDR3 is TGTGCCAGTAGTATAGATAATAACAGCTATGGCTACACCTTC.

The V call is TRBV27, the J call TRBJ2-7; D is possibly TRBD1 (5 bases). V gave up 5 bases and J gave up 3 bases, with 14 bases separating them. Per germline, CDR1 MNHEY and CDR2 SMNVEV (reference sequence). The CDR3 extends over 14 amino acids. DNA for the CDR3: TGTGCCAGCAGTCATATGGCAGGGTTCTACGAGCAGTACTTC. Translation: CASSHMAGFYEQYF.

CDR3 loop: CASSTPREYYSGNTIYF. CDR3 bases: TGTGCCAGTAGTACCCCACGGGAATACTACTCTGGAAACACCATATATTTT. The chain links TRBV19 to TRBJ1-3; D remains ambiguous. In germline, CDR1 is LNHDA, CDR2 SQIVND (reference sequence). V gave up 4 bases and J gave up 0 bases, with 16 bases separating them. This CDR3 is 17 amino acids long.

The J gene is TRBJ2-3, the V gene TRBV13; TRBD2 is a possible D gene (6 bases). The ends were cut back, 4 bases at V and 0 bases at J, with 11 bases in the middle. The CDR3 runs to 15 residues. Germline values: CDR1 PRHDT, CDR2 FYEKMQ (reference sequence). CDR3 DNA sequence: TGTGCCAGCAGCTCGATTAGCGGAAGCACAGATACGCAGTATTTT. Protein sequence: CASSSISGSTDTQYF.

The J gene is TRBJ2-7, the V gene TRBV25-1, with 7 bases identical to TRBD1. CDR3 size: 15 residues. V dropped 4 bases and J dropped 3; count of bases not matched to a gene: 9. Per the germline V gene, CDR1 is MGHDK and CDR2 is SYGVNS. CDR3 in amino acids: CASSGTGQVHYEQYF. The CDR3 DNA reads TGTGCCAGCAGTGGAACTGGACAGGTCCACTACGAGCAGTACTTC.

The CDR3 protein is CASSPEPETNYGYTF. The CDR3, as DNA: TGTGCCAGCTCACCAGAGCCGGAAACGAACTATGGCTACACCTTC. The chain couples TRBV18 to TRBJ1-2; D uncertain. This CDR3 is built from 15 residues. The V gene's germline CDR1 is KGHSH and CDR2 LQKENI. The V end was cut by 2 bases, the J end by 2 bases, with 12 bases between.

This clone occurred a few times. The chain combines TRBV27 with TRBJ1-1; tentatively, D is TRBD1 (6 bases). Trimming removed 1 base at V and 3 bases at J, with 15 bases between. The length of the CDR3 is 16 residues. CDR1 MNHEY and CDR2 SMNVEV come from the germline V gene (reference sequence). The DNA for the CDR3 is TGTGCCAGCAGTTTATGGCAGGGGTCATCGGACACTGAAGCTTTCTTT. Translated: CASSLWQGSSDTEAFF.

The J gene is TRBJ1-4, the V gene TRBV6-4; D gene ambiguous. Trimming took 5 bases from V and 8 from J, leaving 27 bases between them. From germline, CDR1 is MRHNA and CDR2 SNTAGT. CDR3 length: 18 amino acids. The CDR3 nucleotides are TGTGCCAGCAGTCGTGTAATCCTCTGGGAAGCCCCCTGGGAAAAACTGTTTTTT. Protein sequence: CASSRVILWEAPWEKLFF.

The CDR3 region is CASSFGQGGGANTEAFF. Written as DNA, the CDR3 is TGTGCCAGCAGCTTCGGACAGGGCGGCGGGGCGAACACTGAAGCTTTCTTT. V usage is TRBV9 and J usage is TRBJ1-1; 8 nucleotides line up with TRBD1. CDR1 is SGDLS and CDR2 is YYNGEE in the germline V gene. The ends lost 4 bases at V and 1 base at J; junction bases unmatched: 12. This CDR3 is built from 17 residues.

The chain joins TRBV18 to TRBJ1-2; unclear D gene. Trimming left V 0 bases short and J 2 bases short, with 13 bases between. The germline V gene encodes CDR1 KGHSH and CDR2 LQKENI. The CDR3 runs to 16 residues. CDR3 amino acids: CASSPPPGSRNYGYTF. CDR3 DNA sequence: TGTGCCAGCTCACCACCTCCGGGGTCGAGAAACTATGGCTACACCTTC. The variable domain in full, completed from reference TRBV18 and TRBJ1-2, reads NAGVMQNPRHLVRRRGQEARLRCSPMKGHSHVYWYRQLPEEGLKFMVYLQKENIIDESGMPKERFSAEFPKEGPSILRIQQVVRGDSAAYFCASSPPPGSRNYGYTFGSGTRLTVV.

The V and J genes are TRBV28 and TRBJ2-7, with 7 bases aligning to TRBD2. CDR1 is MDHEN and CDR2 is SYDVKM in the germline V gene. The J segment lost 6 bases and the V segment lost 3 bases, leaving 20 bases of the junction unmatched. The CDR3 runs 18 residues. Here the CDR3 DNA reads TGTGCCAGCAGTTTGCTCCTCCTAACCAGGACTAGGGGAGGCGAGCAGTACTTC. It specifies CASSLLLLTRTRGGEQYF.

The chain has TRBV12-5 and TRBJ2-4; TRBD1 matches at 7 bases. Germline V lookup: CDR1 LGHNT, CDR2 FRNRAP. J was trimmed by 9 bases and V by 2 bases; bases with no gene match: 4. The CDR3 contains 13 residues. CDR3 amino acids: CASGLNAGGIQYF. The CDR3 coding sequence is TGTGCTAGTGGTTTGAATGCAGGGGGCATTCAGTACTTC.

CDR3 residues: CASSVTAASTDTQYF. CDR3 nucleotides: TGTGCCAGCAGCGTAACAGCGGCTAGCACAGATACGCAGTATTTT. The rearrangement uses TRBV9 and TRBJ2-3; a possible D gene is TRBD2 (5 bases). Trimming cost V 1 base and J 0 bases, with 9 bases left between them. Germline-derived CDR1 and CDR2 are SGDLS and YYNGEE. This CDR3 is 15 amino acids long.

The genes are TRBV15 and TRBJ1-1, with 9 bases identical to TRBD1. CDR3 length equals 15 residues. Germline trimming cut 0 bases from V and 5 bases from J; bases unmatched to any gene: 4. Germline CDR1 and CDR2: LNHNV and YYDKDF (reference sequence). Here the CDR3 reads CATSRDNRGHTEAFF. The CDR3 DNA sequence: TGTGCCACCAGCAGAGACAACAGGGGGCATACTGAAGCTTTCTTT.

The J gene is TRBJ1-3, the V gene TRBV21-1; TRBD1 is taken as the D call from the table, unchecked against the DNA. TRBV21-1 is recorded as a pseudogene. The CDR3 has 16 amino acids. Here the CDR3 reads CASSRIQKRGCNTIYF. DNA for the CDR3: TGTGCCAGCAGCCGAATCCAAAAAAGGGGGTGTAACACCATATATTTT.